The rows below give T cell receptor beta chains drawn from one sample of a study of cytomegalovirus exposure and HLA in healthy donors. The repertoire was sequenced with immunoSEQ multiplex PCR; TCRdb's copy has only in-frame clones and lacks some. This table has roughly 150,000 clones, roughly 80% appearing once. The sample was PBMCs. The source is a female donor in good health and CMV-seronegative. Both conserved end residues are part of each CDR3. D genes are given only for firm matches. Rows give clone size only sometimes, using once, few, many, or a class for an expanded clone.

TRBD2	TRBV27	16	.	TRBJ2-2	CASSLGREANTGELFF	TGTGCCAGCAGTTTAGGGCGGGAGGCCAACACCGGGGAGCTGTTTTTT
TRBD1	TRBV19	14	.	TRBJ2-7	CASSGGTGVYEQYF	TGTGCCAGTAGTGGGGGGACAGGGGTCTACGAGCAGTACTTC
TRBD2	TRBV2	15	.	TRBJ2-2	CASSPGLGATGELFF	TGTGCCAGCAGCCCCGGACTAGGGGCCACCGGGGAGCTGTTTTTT
TRBD1	TRBV19	15	.	TRBJ2-1	CASSIGDRGVNEQFF	TGTGCCAGTAGTATTGGGGACAGGGGGGTCAATGAGCAGTTCTTC
TRBD2	TRBV29-1	15	.	TRBJ2-1	CSVEGLAGNYNEQFF	TGCAGCGTTGAAGGTCTAGCGGGAAACTACAATGAGCAGTTCTTC
.	TRBV25-1	14	.	TRBJ2-5	CASSEEGGEETQYF	TGTGCCAGCAGTGAAGAGGGGGGGGAAGAGACCCAGTACTTC
.	TRBV11-2	15	.	TRBJ2-5	CASSSSAGAKETQYF	TGTGCCAGCAGCTCGTCGGCAGGGGCCAAGGAGACCCAGTACTTC
.	TRBV28	11	.	TRBJ1-4	CASTQGEKLFF	TGTGCCAGCACCCAGGGGGAAAAACTGTTTTTT
TRBD1	TRBV28	13	.	TRBJ2-5	CASSLAGGVTQYF	TGTGCCAGCAGTTTAGCAGGGGGAGTGACCCAGTACTTC
TRBD2	TRBV29-1	17	.	TRBJ2-3	CSVGSTSGTFSTDTQYF	TGCAGCGTTGGCTCGACTAGCGGGACCTTTAGCACAGATACGCAGTATTTT
TRBD1	TRBV29-1	14	.	TRBJ1-1	CSVWDRGINTEAFF	TGCAGCGTTTGGGACAGGGGGATTAACACTGAAGCTTTCTTT
.	TRBV7-3	14	few	TRBJ1-1	CASSLTAGNTEAFF	TGTGCCAGCAGCTTGACAGCGGGGAACACTGAAGCTTTCTTT
.	TRBV18	12	.	TRBJ2-3	CASSPRGDTQYF	TGTGCCAGCTCACCAAGGGGGGATACGCAGTATTTT
.	TRBV7-2	15	.	TRBJ1-1	CASSLGLGGRAEAFF	TGTGCCAGCAGCTTAGGTTTGGGGGGGAGAGCTGAAGCTTTCTTT
.	TRBV6-6	16	.	TRBJ2-1	CASSSEGVEAGYEQFF	TGTGCCAGCAGCTCCGAGGGTGTTGAGGCCGGCTATGAGCAGTTCTTC
TRBD1	TRBV19	14	.	TRBJ1-4	CASSLRGQAEKLFF	TGTGCCAGTAGTCTTAGGGGGCAGGCCGAAAAACTGTTTTTT
.	TRBV14	11	.	TRBJ2-7	CASGLLHEQYF	TGTGCCAGCGGACTCCTCCACGAGCAGTACTTC
.	TRBV10-2	16	.	TRBJ2-7	CATNFRGGGTSYEQYF	TGCGCCACCAACTTCAGAGGGGGCGGGACCTCCTACGAGCAGTACTTC
.	TRBV21-1	17	.	TRBJ2-7	CASGSRVGPDLSYEQYF	TGTGCCAGCGGGAGTAGGGTCGGCCCGGATCTCTCCTACGAGCAGTACTTC
TRBD2	TRBV27	17	.	TRBJ2-2	CASSPELAGEYTGELFF	TGTGCCAGCAGCCCTGAACTAGCGGGAGAATACACCGGGGAGCTGTTTTTT
TRBD1	TRBV5-1	15	.	TRBJ1-4	CASRTGVATNEKLFF	TGCGCCAGCCGGACAGGGGTTGCAACTAATGAAAAACTGTTTTTT
TRBD1	TRBV29-1	12	.	TRBJ1-5	CSVAGQNQPQHF	TGCAGCGTGGCGGGACAGAATCAGCCCCAGCATTTT
.	TRBV23-1	16	once	TRBJ1-5	CASSPLTEMGEQPQHF	TGCGCCAGCAGTCCCCTAACCGAGATGGGCGAACAGCCCCAGCATTTT
.	TRBV9	12	few	TRBJ2-1	CASSVSDHEQFF	TGTGCCAGCAGCGTTAGCGACCATGAGCAGTTCTTC